The rows below give T cell receptor beta chains drawn from one sample of a study of vaccination and CD4 T cells after COVID-19. In TCRdb, the PCR reads were re-called with MiXCR into one record per CDR3 protein. The top ten hold approximately 35% of the sample, which has about 7,300 distinct CDR3 sequences, approximately 55% seen once. These receptors lack a known antigen. Sample: CD4+ T cells from blood, cultured in vitro. The receptors here all came from a human donor who had recovered from COVID-19. CDR3s include the opening cysteine and the closing phenylalanine or tryptophan. A D gene is named only where the DNA matches it firmly. The size of a clone is reported for some rows only, either as once, few or many, or as a class for expanded clones.

abundance	v_gene	d_gene	j_gene	CDR3aa	CDR3nt
once	TRBV5-1	TRBD2	TRBJ2-3	CASSLPSGSTDTQYF	TGCGCCAGCAGCTTGCCTAGCGGTAGCACAGATACGCAGTATTTT
-	TRBV2	-	TRBJ1-5	CASSGGLGNQPQHF	TGTGCCAGCAGTGGGGGGCTGGGGAATCAGCCCCAGCATTTT
-	TRBV6-1	-	TRBJ1-6	CASRRQWKDSPLHF	TGTGCCAGCAGACGCCAGTGGAAAGATTCACCCCTCCACTTT
few	TRBV20-1	-	TRBJ2-5	CSALRPQETQYF	TGCAGTGCTCTAAGACCCCAAGAGACCCAGTACTTC
few	TRBV2	-	TRBJ2-7	CASKGLGVSYEQYF	TGTGCCAGCAAGGGCCTCGGGGTATCCTACGAGCAGTACTTC
-	TRBV6-5	-	TRBJ2-5	CASSYLETQYF	TGTGCCAGCAGTTATTTGGAGACCCAGTACTTC
-	TRBV28	TRBD1	TRBJ1-1	CASSGTGGGTEAFF	TGTGCCAGCAGTGGGACAGGGGGCGGCACTGAAGCTTTCTTT
once	TRBV20-1	TRBD2	TRBJ2-5	CSARDLLREGPQRTQYF	TGCAGTGCTAGAGATCTGCTGCGGGAGGGCCCGCAGAGGACCCAGTACTTC
few	TRBV19	-	TRBJ1-1	CASGIMGGTEAFF	TGTGCCAGTGGAATCATGGGGGGCACTGAAGCTTTCTTT
once	TRBV28	TRBD2	TRBJ2-3	CASSSLAGGPDTQYF	TGTGCCAGCAGTTCTTTAGCGGGAGGGCCAGATACGCAGTATTTT
-	TRBV24-1	-	TRBJ1-1	CATSDLRGTEAFF	TGTGCCACCAGTGATTTGCGGGGTACTGAAGCTTTCTTT
-	TRBV4-2	TRBD2	TRBJ2-5	CASSQGGAGETQYF	TGTGCCAGCAGCCAAGGAGGAGCGGGGGAGACCCAGTACTTC
few	TRBV4-2	TRBD1	TRBJ1-1	CASSQAGTGRETEAFF	TGTGCCAGCAGCCAAGCCGGGACAGGGAGGGAAACTGAAGCTTTCTTT
-	TRBV20-1	-	TRBJ2-3	CSASGLGPSTDTQYF	TGCAGTGCTAGTGGGCTCGGGCCTAGCACAGATACGCAGTATTTT
-	TRBV20-1	-	TRBJ1-5	CSARSGLINQPQHF	TGCAGTGCTAGATCAGGACTGATCAATCAGCCCCAGCATTTT
-	TRBV18	-	TRBJ1-6	CASSRDTSSYNSPLHF	TGTGCCAGCTCGCGGGACACAAGCTCCTATAATTCACCCCTCCACTTT
-	TRBV4-2	-	TRBJ2-2	CASSWTGELFF	TGTGCCAGCAGCTGGACCGGGGAGCTGTTTTTT
few	TRBV2	-	TRBJ2-7	CASSELRGVLGGEQYF	TGTGCCAGCAGTGAATTGCGGGGAGTGCTAGGGGGAGAGCAGTACTTC
-	TRBV19	-	TRBJ2-3	CASSPDSSTDTQYF	TGTGCCAGTAGTCCCGACAGTAGCACAGATACGCAGTATTTT
few	TRBV27	-	TRBJ2-4	CASSFRQPSIQYF	TGTGCCAGCAGTTTTAGACAACCCAGCATTCAGTACTTC
-	TRBV11-3	-	TRBJ2-5	CASSPWRDQETQYF	TGTGCCAGCAGCCCGTGGAGGGACCAAGAGACCCAGTACTTC
-	TRBV29-1	TRBD2	TRBJ2-1	CSVPSLLAGISGNEQFF	TGCAGCGTCCCTTCCTTATTAGCGGGAATCTCGGGGAATGAGCAGTTCTTC
few	TRBV6-2/TRBV6-3	-	TRBJ2-2	CASSYRDFLGTGELFF	TGTGCCAGCAGTTACCGGGACTTCCTGGGGACCGGGGAGCTGTTTTTT
-	TRBV20-1	-	TRBJ2-1	CSARVTLNSYNEQFF	TGCAGTGCTAGAGTGACTCTCAACTCCTACAATGAGCAGTTCTTC
medium-sized	TRBV20-1	TRBD2	TRBJ2-5	CSAARTSGQETQYF	TGCAGTGCCGCGAGGACTAGCGGACAAGAGACCCAGTACTTC